The rows below give T cell receptor beta chains drawn from one sample of a study of CD8+CD57+ T cells in acquired aplastic anemia. Via MiXCR, TCRdb re-called the reads, giving one row per CDR3 protein. The data contain under 250,000 distinct CDR3 sequences, more than 40% of them seen just once; the ten biggest clones take up over 7.5%. The sequencing input was sorted CD4+, CD8+, or CD8+CD57+ T cells (not recorded which) from PBMCs. These receptors were taken from a human donor with aplastic anemia. CDR3s include the opening cysteine and the closing phenylalanine or tryptophan. A D gene is named only where the DNA matches it firmly. The size field is filled for only some rows; it gives once, few, many or a size class.

d_call j_call clone_size v_call cdr3_nt cdr3_aa
TRBD1 TRBJ1-2 - TRBV4-2 TGTGCCAGCAGAGCCGGACAGGGGTGGGATGGCTACACCTTC CASRAGQGWDGYTF
- TRBJ2-7 - TRBV2 TGTGCCAGCAGTGATCAGGGCAGCGGCTACGAGCAGTACTTC CASSDQGSGYEQYF
- TRBJ2-5 many TRBV15 TGTGCCACCAGCAGAGATTTGGCCCTAACAATGGAGACCCAGTACTTC CATSRDLALTMETQYF
TRBD1 TRBJ2-3 many TRBV6-5 TGTGCCAGCAGTGGCCTCGGGACAGGCACAGATACGCAGTATTTT CASSGLGTGTDTQYF
TRBD1 TRBJ2-1 many TRBV14 TGTGCCAGCAGCCAAGTATTGGGGACAGCTACGTATGAGCAGTTCTTC CASSQVLGTATYEQFF
- TRBJ2-7 many TRBV29-1 TGCAGCGTTGGACCTACGTCCTACGAGCAGTACTTC CSVGPTSYEQYF
TRBD2 TRBJ2-7 many TRBV7-8 TGTGCCAGCAGCTTAGTCCTAGCGGGGCGCTACGAGCAGTACTTC CASSLVLAGRYEQYF
TRBD1 TRBJ2-7 many TRBV4-2 TGTGCCAGCAGCCAAATGGGACAGGAATCCTACGAGCAGTACTTC CASSQMGQESYEQYF
- TRBJ1-2 - TRBV10-2 TGCGCCTGCAAGGCAAGTGGAGACTATGGCTACACCTTC CACKASGDYGYTF
- TRBJ2-7 few TRBV6-2/TRBV6-3 TGTGCCACCTCCGGTGGGGGCGGGGGTGCCTACGAGCAGTACTTC CATSGGGGGAYEQYF
- TRBJ2-7 - TRBV15 TGTGCCACCAGCAGAGTCTTGGGGCGCTCCTACGAGCAGTACTTC CATSRVLGRSYEQYF
TRBD1 TRBJ2-7 once TRBV15 TGTGCCACCAGCAGAGGGGAAGGGGGCAAAGACGAGCAGTACTTC CATSRGEGGKDEQYF
TRBD1 TRBJ1-1 - TRBV25-1 TGTGCCAGCAGTAGGGGACAGGGGTACCCTGAAGCTTTCTTT CASSRGQGYPEAFF
TRBD1 TRBJ2-7 many TRBV25-1 TGTGCCACCGAAGGAACAGGGGGCTACGAGCAGTACTTC CATEGTGGYEQYF
TRBD2 TRBJ2-1 many TRBV5-6 TGTGCCAGCAGGGGACTAGCGGGAGGGCGCGATGAGCAGTTCTTC CASRGLAGGRDEQFF